Listed here are 23 T cell receptor beta chains from one sample, sequenced in a study of cytomegalovirus exposure and HLA in healthy donors. Primers included in the PCR were 60 Vbeta and 13 Jbeta primers. Some clones are missing from TCRdb's copy, which holds only in-frame ones; the method was immunoSEQ multiplex PCR. The data contain about 140,000 clones, roughly 73% of them singletons. Sequenced sample: PBMCs. Receptors were obtained from a male donor in good health and CMV-seronegative.

The rearrangement links TRBV4-2 to TRBJ2-1; perhaps TRBD2 as D (5 bases). Germline-derived CDR1 and CDR2 are LGHNA and YNFKEQ. CDR3 size: 20 residues. The V end was cut by 0 bases, the J end by 0 bases, with 21 bases between. The CDR3 loop is CASSQDLREPTPSSYNEQFF. CDR3 in DNA: TGTGCCAGCAGCCAAGATTTAAGGGAGCCGACCCCCAGCTCCTACAATGAGCAGTTCTTC.

The chain employs TRBV6-6 and TRBJ1-1; D call uncertain. V was pared by 0 bases and J by 6 bases, with 5 bases between. Germline V gene data show CDR1 as MNHNY and CDR2 as SVGAGI (reference sequence). The CDR3 runs 12 residues. The CDR3 spells CASSYSQAEAFF. Written as DNA, the CDR3 is TGTGCCAGCAGTTACTCCCAGGCTGAAGCTTTCTTT.

The rearrangement joins TRBV5-5 to TRBJ2-7; 10 nucleotides align to TRBD1. CDR1 and CDR2 from the germline V gene are SGHKS and YYEKEE (reference sequence). CDR3 length: 15 amino acids. J was trimmed by 3 bases and V by 5 bases; bases with no gene match: 8. This CDR3 is CASRWDRGENYEQYF. Here the CDR3 DNA reads TGTGCCAGCAGATGGGACAGGGGCGAAAACTACGAGCAGTACTTC.

The chain recombines TRBV4-2 with TRBJ2-5; the match to TRBD2 covers 10 bases. The CDR3 is made up of 18 amino acids. From germline, CDR1 is LGHNA and CDR2 YNFKEQ. Unmatched junction bases numbered 12, after V lost 3 bases and J lost 2 bases. The CDR3 loop reads CASSHLPPSGGVQETQYF. The CDR3 DNA reads as TGTGCCAGCAGCCACCTGCCCCCTAGCGGGGGAGTTCAAGAGACCCAGTACTTC.

This sequence joins TRBV4-3 and TRBJ1-2; weak D call: TRBD1 (6 bases). V lost 5 bases and J lost 8, with 21 bases in between. Germline values: CDR1 LGHNA, CDR2 YSLEER. The CDR3 extends over 15 amino acids. CDR3 amino acids: CASSSPGGGLGGYTF. In nucleotides, the CDR3 is TGCGCCAGCAGCTCCCCCGGCGGGGGCCTCGGGGGCTACACCTTC.

The genes are TRBV5-1 and TRBJ2-7; D may be TRBD1 (5 bases). Per the germline V gene, CDR1 is SGHRS and CDR2 is YFSETQ. This CDR3 spans 14 amino acids. Trimming left V 5 bases short and J 3 bases short, with 15 bases between. The CDR3 spells CASRPLTADYEQYF. CDR3 nucleotide sequence: TGCGCCAGCAGGCCCCTGACAGCCGACTACGAGCAGTACTTC.

About this clone itself: One end of the junction does not line up with germline, which may come from a read error. The chain combines TRBV5-5 with TRBJ1-1; tentative D call: TRBD1 (6 bases). From germline, CDR1 is SGHKS and CDR2 YYEKEE (reference sequence). The CDR3 totals 14 residues. The CDR3 coding sequence is TGTGCCAGCAGCTTGGGTCAGGGGAACCCTGAAGCTTTCTTT. Its translation is CASSLGQGNPEAFF.

The chain uses TRBV7-2 and TRBJ2-5, with 9 bases matching TRBD2. V was clipped by 1 base and J by 5 bases; unmatched bases: 8. The germline gives CDR1 SGHTA, CDR2 FQGNSA. The CDR3 covers 16 residues. CDR3 sequence (DNA): TGTGCCAGCAGCTTAGAGGAAAGGGCGGGGGGGGAGACCCAGTACTTC. It translates to CASSLEERAGGETQYF.

The chain carries TRBV10-1 and TRBJ1-2, with 8 bases lining up with TRBD1. V lost 0 bases, J lost 4 bases, and 7 bases stayed unmatched. This CDR3 contains 16 residues. Germline CDR1 is WNHNN and CDR2 is SYGVQD (reference sequence). The CDR3: CASSESGNRGGYGYTF. CDR3 sequence (DNA): TGCGCCAGCAGTGAGTCGGGGAACAGGGGGGGCTATGGCTACACCTTC.

This sequence joins TRBV7-8 and TRBJ2-3; TRBD2 matches 7 bases. V gave up 3 bases and J gave up 3 bases; unmatched junction bases: 6. From germline, CDR1 is SGHVS and CDR2 FQNEAQ. This CDR3 is built from 15 residues. Here the CDR3 reads CASSLGGVRTDTQYF. The CDR3 DNA sequence: TGTGCCAGCAGCTTGGGGGGGGTTAGAACAGATACGCAGTATTTT. The entire variable domain, with the rest obtained from reference TRBV7-8 and TRBJ2-3, is as follows: GAGVSQSPRYKVAKRGQDVALRCDPISGHVSLFWYQQALGQGPEFLTYFQNEAQLDKSGLPSDRFFAERPEGSVSTLKIQRTQQEDSAVYLCASSLGGVRTDTQYFGPGTRLTVL.

This chain links TRBV30 with TRBJ1-1; possible D gene TRBD1, 5 bases. V was cut by 0 bases and J by 0 bases, with 17 bases left in between. Germline loops: CDR1 GTSNPN, CDR2 SVGIG (reference sequence). The CDR3 length is 17 residues. In DNA form, the CDR3 reads TGTGCCTGGAGTGTAACAGGAAGGAGGGCAGTGAACACTGAAGCTTTCTTT. This translates into CAWSVTGRRAVNTEAFF.

The V and J genes are TRBV7-3 and TRBJ2-1, with D possibly TRBD2 on 5 matching bases. This CDR3 has 16 amino acids. V was clipped by 1 base and J by 2 bases, with 12 bases between them. Germline V CDR1 and CDR2: SGHTA, FQGTGA. The CDR3 loop reads CASSLNLAAPYNEQFF. CDR3 sequence (DNA): TGTGCCAGCAGCTTAAATCTAGCTGCCCCCTACAATGAGCAGTTCTTC. Variable domain in full (rest from reference TRBV7-3 and TRBJ2-1): GAGVSQTPSNKVTEKGKYVELRCDPISGHTALYWYRQSLGQGPEFLIYFQGTGAADDSGLPNDRFFAVRPEGSVSTLKIQRTERGDSAVYLCASSLNLAAPYNEQFFGPGTRLTVL.

The rearrangement links TRBV2 to TRBJ2-3, with 7 bases lining up with TRBD1. The germline V gene has CDR1 SNHLY and CDR2 FYNNEI. After removal of 4 bases from V and 1 base from J, the junction contained 5 bases not matched to a gene. This CDR3 is built from 15 residues. CDR3 coding DNA: TGTGCCAGCAGTGGACAGGGCTCCCGCACAGATACGCAGTATTTT. This gives the protein CASSGQGSRTDTQYF.

V and J are TRBV10-1 and TRBJ2-1; 9 bases line up with TRBD2. Germline V gives CDR1 WNHNN, CDR2 SYGVQD (reference sequence). The CDR3 runs 17 residues. Losses at the gene ends were 4 bases for V and 8 bases for J; bases not matched to a gene: 15. Here the CDR3 reads CASSATAGTSFCDEQFF. In DNA form, the CDR3 reads TGCGCCAGCAGTGCAACCGCCGGGACTAGCTTTTGTGATGAGCAGTTCTTC.

V usage is TRBV2 and J usage is TRBJ1-1, with unresolved D. This CDR3 contains 15 residues. Between the trimmed V and J ends, which lost 2 bases and 1 base, there was a span of 11 bases. Germline-derived CDR1 and CDR2 are SNHLY and FYNNEI. The CDR3 DNA reads as TGTGCCAGCAGTGAAAGTGGCCGGAGGAACACTGAAGCTTTCTTT. This translates into CASSESGRRNTEAFF.

V and J are TRBV4-1 and TRBJ1-5; D is uncertain. The length of the CDR3 is 16 residues. Trimming removed 1 base at V and 1 base at J, with 11 bases between. Per germline, CDR1 MGHRA and CDR2 YSYEKL. The CDR3 DNA sequence: TGCGCCAGCAGCCAAGGGGAGGGTTCGAGCAATCAGCCCCAGCATTTT. It specifies CASSQGEGSSNQPQHF.

The chain links TRBV9 to TRBJ2-3; 13 bases agree with TRBD2. Germline loops: CDR1 SGDLS, CDR2 YYNGEE. Trimming cost V 6 bases and J 3 bases; bases outside gene matches: 13. The CDR3 consists of 18 residues. The DNA for the CDR3 is TGTGCCAGCACCTACACTAGCGGGGGGGAGGAGTGGACAGATACGCAGTATTTT. Its translation is CASTYTSGGEEWTDTQYF.

The chain recombines TRBV7-9 with TRBJ2-2; 9 positions agree with TRBD2. With V trimmed by 3 bases and J by 6 bases, 8 bases remained unmatched. The germline V gene has CDR1 SEHNR and CDR2 FQNEAQ (reference sequence). The CDR3 length is 16 residues. CDR3 in amino acids: CASSFWGAGGPGELFF. As DNA, the CDR3 is TGTGCCAGCAGCTTCTGGGGAGCGGGGGGCCCCGGGGAGCTGTTTTTT.

J is TRBJ2-1 and V is TRBV9; D perhaps matches TRBD1 (6 bases). The CDR3 is made up of 14 amino acids. V lost 6 bases and J 3 bases, leaving 13 bases between the germline ends. CDR1 is SGDLS, CDR2 YYNGEE, per germline. CDR3 DNA: TGTGCCAGCACCGAGGGGGTTGACTACAATGAGCAGTTCTTC. It specifies CASTEGVDYNEQFF.

This clone was observed a handful of times. The V gene is TRBV7-2, the J gene TRBJ2-2; no clear D gene. CDR3 length: 13 amino acids. The V end was cut by 2 bases, the J end by 8 bases, with 9 bases between. The germline V gene has CDR1 SGHTA and CDR2 FQGNSA. CDR3 coding DNA: TGTGCCAGCAGCTTATATCGGGTAGGGGAGCTGTTTTTT. Translation: CASSLYRVGELFF.

The chain has TRBV7-6 and TRBJ1-6; a weak D match, TRBD1 (5 bases). This CDR3 spans 14 amino acids. Germline V gene lookup returns CDR1 SGHVS and CDR2 FNYEAQ. Trimming removed 1 base from V and 7 bases from J, with 8 bases in between. The CDR3 reads CASSLGGRNSPLHF. CDR3 DNA sequence: TGTGCCAGCAGCTTAGGGGGGAGGAATTCACCCCTCCACTTT.

This chain joins TRBV9 and TRBJ2-3; 7 bases are shared with TRBD2. The V gene's germline CDR1 is SGDLS and CDR2 YYNGEE. The J segment lost 0 bases and the V segment lost 0 bases, leaving 7 bases of the junction unmatched. This CDR3 is built from 17 residues. The CDR3 loop is CASSVEGGGVSTDTQYF. The CDR3, as DNA: TGTGCCAGCAGCGTAGAGGGTGGGGGGGTGAGCACAGATACGCAGTATTTT.

J is TRBJ1-5 and V is TRBV5-8; 7 bases are shared with TRBD1. CDR1 and CDR2 (germline): SGHTS, YDEGEE. The CDR3 runs to 20 residues. V trimming: 4 bases; J trimming: 0 bases; junction bases outside the gene matches: 19. The CDR3 sequence is CASSAETGTELGYSNQPQHF. The DNA for the CDR3 is TGTGCCAGCAGCGCCGAAACCGGGACAGAATTAGGGTATAGCAATCAGCCCCAGCATTTT.